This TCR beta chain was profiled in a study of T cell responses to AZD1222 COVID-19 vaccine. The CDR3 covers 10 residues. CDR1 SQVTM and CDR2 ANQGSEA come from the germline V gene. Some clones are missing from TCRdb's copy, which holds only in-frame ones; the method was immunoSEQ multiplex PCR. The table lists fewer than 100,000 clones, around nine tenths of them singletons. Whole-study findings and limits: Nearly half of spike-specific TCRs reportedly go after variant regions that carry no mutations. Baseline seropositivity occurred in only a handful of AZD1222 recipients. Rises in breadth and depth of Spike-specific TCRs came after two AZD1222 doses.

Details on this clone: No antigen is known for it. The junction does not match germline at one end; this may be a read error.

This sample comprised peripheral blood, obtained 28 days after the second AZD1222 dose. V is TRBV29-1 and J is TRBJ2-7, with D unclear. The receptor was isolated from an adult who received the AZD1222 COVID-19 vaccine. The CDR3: CSVEDHGRDF. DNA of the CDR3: TGCAGCGTTGAAGATCATGGCCGGGACTTC.